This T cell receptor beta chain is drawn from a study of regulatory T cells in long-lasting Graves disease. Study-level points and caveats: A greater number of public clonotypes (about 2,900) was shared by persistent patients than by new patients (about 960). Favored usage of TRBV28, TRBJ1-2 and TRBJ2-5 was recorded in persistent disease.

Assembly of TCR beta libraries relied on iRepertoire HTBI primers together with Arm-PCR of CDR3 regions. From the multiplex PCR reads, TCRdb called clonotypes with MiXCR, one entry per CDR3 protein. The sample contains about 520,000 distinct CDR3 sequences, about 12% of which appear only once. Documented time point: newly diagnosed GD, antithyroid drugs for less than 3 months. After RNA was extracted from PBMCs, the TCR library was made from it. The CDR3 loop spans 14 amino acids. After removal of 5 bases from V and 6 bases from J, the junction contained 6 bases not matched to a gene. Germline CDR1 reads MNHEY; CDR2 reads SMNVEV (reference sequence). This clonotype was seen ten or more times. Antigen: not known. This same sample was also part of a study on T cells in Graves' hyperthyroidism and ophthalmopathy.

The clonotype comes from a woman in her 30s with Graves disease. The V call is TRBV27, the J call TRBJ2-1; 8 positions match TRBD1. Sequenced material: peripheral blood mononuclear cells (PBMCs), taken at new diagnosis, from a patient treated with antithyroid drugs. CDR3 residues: CASSPGTGLNEQFF. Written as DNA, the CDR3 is TGTGCCAGCAGTCCGGGGACAGGTCTCAATGAGCAGTTCTTC.